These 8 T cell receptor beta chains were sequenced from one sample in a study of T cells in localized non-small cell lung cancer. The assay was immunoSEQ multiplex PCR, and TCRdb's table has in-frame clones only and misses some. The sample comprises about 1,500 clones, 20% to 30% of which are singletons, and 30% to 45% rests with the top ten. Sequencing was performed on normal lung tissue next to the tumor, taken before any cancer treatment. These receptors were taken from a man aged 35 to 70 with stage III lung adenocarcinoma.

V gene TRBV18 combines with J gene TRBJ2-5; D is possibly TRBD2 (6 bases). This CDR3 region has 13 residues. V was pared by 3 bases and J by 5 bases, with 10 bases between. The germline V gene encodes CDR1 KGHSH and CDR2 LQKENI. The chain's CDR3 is CASSPGTGETQYF. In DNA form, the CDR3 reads TGTGCCAGCTCACCCGGGACTGGGGAGACCCAGTACTTC.

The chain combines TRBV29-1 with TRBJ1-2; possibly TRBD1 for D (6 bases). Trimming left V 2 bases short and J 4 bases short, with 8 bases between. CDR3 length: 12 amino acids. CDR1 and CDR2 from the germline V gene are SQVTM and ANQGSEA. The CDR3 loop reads CSVERGTYGYTF. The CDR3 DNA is TGCAGCGTTGAAAGGGGGACCTATGGCTACACCTTC. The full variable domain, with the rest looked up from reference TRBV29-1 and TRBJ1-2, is SAVISQKPSRDICQRGTSLTIQCQVDSQVTMMFWYRQQPGQSLTLIATANQGSEATYESGFVIDKFPISRPNLTFSTLTVSNMSPEDSSIYLCSVERGTYGYTFGSGTRLTVV.

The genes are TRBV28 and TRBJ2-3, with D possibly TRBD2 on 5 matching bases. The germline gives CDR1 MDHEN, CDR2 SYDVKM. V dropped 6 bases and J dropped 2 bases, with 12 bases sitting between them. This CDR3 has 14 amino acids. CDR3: CASSPRTHTDTQYF. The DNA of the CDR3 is TGTGCCAGCAGCCCCCGGACTCACACAGATACGCAGTATTTT.

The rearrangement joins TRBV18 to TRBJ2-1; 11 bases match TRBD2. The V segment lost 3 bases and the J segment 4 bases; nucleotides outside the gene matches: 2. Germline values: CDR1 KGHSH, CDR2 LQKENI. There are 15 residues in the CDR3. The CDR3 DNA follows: TGTGCCAGCTCACCTCTAGCGGGAGGTTACAATGAGCAGTTCTTC. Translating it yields CASSPLAGGYNEQFF. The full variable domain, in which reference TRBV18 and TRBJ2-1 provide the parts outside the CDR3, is NAGVMQNPRHLVRRRGQEARLRCSPMKGHSHVYWYRQLPEEGLKFMVYLQKENIIDESGMPKERFSAEFPKEGPSILRIQQVVRGDSAAYFCASSPLAGGYNEQFFGPGTRLTVL.

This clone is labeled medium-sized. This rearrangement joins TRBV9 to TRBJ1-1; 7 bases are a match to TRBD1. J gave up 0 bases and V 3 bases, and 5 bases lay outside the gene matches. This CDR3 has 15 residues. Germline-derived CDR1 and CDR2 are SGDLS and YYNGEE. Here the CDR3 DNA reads TGTGCCAGCAGCGAGACAGGGATCATGAACACTGAAGCTTTCTTT. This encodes CASSETGIMNTEAFF.

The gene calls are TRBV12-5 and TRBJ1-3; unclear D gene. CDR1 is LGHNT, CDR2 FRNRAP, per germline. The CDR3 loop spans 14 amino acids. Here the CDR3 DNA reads TGTGCCAGCCAGCTCCTTGCCTCTGGAAACACCATATATTTT. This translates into CASQLLASGNTIYF.

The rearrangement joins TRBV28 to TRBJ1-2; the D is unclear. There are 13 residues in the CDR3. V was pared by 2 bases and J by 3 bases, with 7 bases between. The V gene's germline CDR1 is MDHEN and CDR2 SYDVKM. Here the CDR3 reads CASSLNPYYGYTF. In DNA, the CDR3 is TGTGCCAGCAGTTTAAATCCATACTATGGCTACACCTTC.

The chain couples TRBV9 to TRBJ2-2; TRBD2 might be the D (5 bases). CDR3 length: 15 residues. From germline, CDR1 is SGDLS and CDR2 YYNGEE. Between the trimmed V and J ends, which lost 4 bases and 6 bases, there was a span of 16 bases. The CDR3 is CASSFIGGLAGELFF. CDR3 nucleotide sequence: TGTGCCAGCAGCTTCATTGGAGGATTGGCCGGGGAGCTGTTTTTT.